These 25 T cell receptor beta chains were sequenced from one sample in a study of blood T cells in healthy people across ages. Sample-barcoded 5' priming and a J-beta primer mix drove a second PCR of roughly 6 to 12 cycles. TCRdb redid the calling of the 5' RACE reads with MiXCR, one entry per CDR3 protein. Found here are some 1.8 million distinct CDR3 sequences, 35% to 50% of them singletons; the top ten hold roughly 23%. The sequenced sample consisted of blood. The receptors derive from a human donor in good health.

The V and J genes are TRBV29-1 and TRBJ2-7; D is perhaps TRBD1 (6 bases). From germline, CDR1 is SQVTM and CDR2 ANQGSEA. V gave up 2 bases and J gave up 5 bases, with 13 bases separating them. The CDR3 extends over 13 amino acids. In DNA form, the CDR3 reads TGCAGCGTTGAATCGACAGGCTCGGACGAGCAGTACTTC. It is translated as CSVESTGSDEQYF.

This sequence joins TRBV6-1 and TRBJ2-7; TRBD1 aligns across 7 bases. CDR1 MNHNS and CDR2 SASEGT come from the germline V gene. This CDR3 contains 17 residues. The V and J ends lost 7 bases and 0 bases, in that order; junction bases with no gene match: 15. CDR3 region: CASTVFGPGTDSYEQYF. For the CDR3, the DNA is TGTGCCAGCACGGTTTTTGGACCCGGGACAGACTCCTACGAGCAGTACTTC.

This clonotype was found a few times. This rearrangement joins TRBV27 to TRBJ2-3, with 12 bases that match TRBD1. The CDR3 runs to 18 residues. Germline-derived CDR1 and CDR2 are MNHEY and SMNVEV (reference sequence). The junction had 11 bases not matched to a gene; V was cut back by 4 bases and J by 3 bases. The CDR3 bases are TGTGCCAGCAGTTCCCCACGGGACAGGGGGCGGAGAACAGATACGCAGTATTTT. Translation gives CASSSPRDRGRRTDTQYF.

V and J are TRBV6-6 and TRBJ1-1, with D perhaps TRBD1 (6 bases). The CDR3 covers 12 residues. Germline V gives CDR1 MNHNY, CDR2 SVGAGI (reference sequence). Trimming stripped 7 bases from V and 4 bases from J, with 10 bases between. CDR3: CASTGVPTEAFF. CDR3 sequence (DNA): TGTGCCAGCACAGGGGTACCCACTGAAGCTTTCTTT.

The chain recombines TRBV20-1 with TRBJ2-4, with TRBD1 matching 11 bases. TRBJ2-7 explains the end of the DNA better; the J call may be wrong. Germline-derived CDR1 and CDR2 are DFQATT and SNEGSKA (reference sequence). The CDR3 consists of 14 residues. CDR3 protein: CSAPGTGGTYEQYF. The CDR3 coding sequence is TGCAGTGCTCCCGGGACAGGGGGAACCTACGAGCAGTACTTC.

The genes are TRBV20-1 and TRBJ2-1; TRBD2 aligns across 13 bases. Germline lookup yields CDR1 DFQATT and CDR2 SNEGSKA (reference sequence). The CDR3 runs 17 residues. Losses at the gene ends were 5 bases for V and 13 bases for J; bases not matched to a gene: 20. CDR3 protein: CSAGSGLAGANQETQFF. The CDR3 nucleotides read TGCAGTGCTGGTTCCGGACTAGCGGGGGCCAACCAAGAGACCCAGTTCTTC.

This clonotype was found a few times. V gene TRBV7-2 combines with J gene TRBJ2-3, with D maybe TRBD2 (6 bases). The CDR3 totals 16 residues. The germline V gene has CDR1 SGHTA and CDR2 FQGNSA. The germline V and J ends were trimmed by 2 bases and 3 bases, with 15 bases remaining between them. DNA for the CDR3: TGTGCCAGCAGCTTACAATCGGCGGGGCTTACAGATACGCAGTATTTT. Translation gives CASSLQSAGLTDTQYF.

The CDR3 coding sequence is TGTGCCAGTAGACATAGCGGGGGGAACAATGAGCAGTTCTTC. This translates into CASRHSGGNNEQFF. V and J are TRBV19 and TRBJ2-1; 10 bases fit TRBD2. Per the germline V gene, CDR1 is LNHDA and CDR2 is SQIVND (reference sequence). The V and J ends lost 6 bases and 5 bases, in that order; junction bases with no gene match: 4. The CDR3 covers 14 residues.

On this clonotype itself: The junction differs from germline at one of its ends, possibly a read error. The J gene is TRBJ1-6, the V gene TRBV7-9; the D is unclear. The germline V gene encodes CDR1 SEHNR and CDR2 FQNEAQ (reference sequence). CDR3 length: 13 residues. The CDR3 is CASSLWRGSPLHF. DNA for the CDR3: TGTGCCAGTAGCTTATGGCGTGGTTCACCCCTCCACTTT. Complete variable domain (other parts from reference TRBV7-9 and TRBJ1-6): DTGVSQNPRHKITKRGQNVTFRCDPISEHNRLYWYRQTLGQGPEFLTYFQNEAQLEKSRLLSDRFSAERPKGSFSTLEIQRTEQGDSAMYLCASSLWRGSPLHFGNGTRLTVT.

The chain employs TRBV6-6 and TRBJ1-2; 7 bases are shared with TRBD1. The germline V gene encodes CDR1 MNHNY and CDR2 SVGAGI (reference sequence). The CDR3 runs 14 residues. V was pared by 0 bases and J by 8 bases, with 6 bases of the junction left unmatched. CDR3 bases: TGTGCCAGCAGTTACTCGAGGCAGGGGGAGGGCTACACCTTC. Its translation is CASSYSRQGEGYTF.

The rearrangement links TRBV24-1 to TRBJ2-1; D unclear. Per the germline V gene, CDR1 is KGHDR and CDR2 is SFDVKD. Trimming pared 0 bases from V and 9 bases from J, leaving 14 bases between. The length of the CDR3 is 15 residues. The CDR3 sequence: CATSDLQRPSTEQFF. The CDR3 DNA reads TGTGCCACCAGTGATTTGCAAAGGCCGAGTACTGAGCAGTTCTTC.

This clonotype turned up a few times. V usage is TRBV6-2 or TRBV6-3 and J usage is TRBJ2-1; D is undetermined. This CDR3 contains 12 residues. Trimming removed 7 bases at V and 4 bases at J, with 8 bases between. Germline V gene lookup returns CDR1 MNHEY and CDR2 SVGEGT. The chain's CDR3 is CASTEGYNEQFF. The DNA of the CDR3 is TGTGCCAGCACCGAAGGGTACAATGAGCAGTTCTTC.

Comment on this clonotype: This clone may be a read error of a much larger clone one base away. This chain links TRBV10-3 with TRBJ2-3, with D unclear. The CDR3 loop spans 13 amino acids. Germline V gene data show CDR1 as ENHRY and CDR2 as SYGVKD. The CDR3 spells CVISAPRTDTQYF. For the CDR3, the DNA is TGTGTCATCAGTGCCCCCAGGACAGATACGCAGTATTTT.

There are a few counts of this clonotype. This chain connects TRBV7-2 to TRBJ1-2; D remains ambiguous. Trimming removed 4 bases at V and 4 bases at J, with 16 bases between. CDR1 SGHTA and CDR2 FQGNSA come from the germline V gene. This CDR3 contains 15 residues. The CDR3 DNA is TGTGCCAGCAGCTCGTCGCCAGGTCCCGGCTATGGCTACACCTTC. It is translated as CASSSSPGPGYGYTF. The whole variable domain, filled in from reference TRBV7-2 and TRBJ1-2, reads GAGVSQSPSNKVTEKGKDVELRCDPISGHTALYWYRQSLGQGLEFLIYFQGNSAPDKSGLPSDRFSAERTGGSVSTLTIQRTQQEDSAVYLCASSSSPGPGYGYTFGSGTRLTVV.

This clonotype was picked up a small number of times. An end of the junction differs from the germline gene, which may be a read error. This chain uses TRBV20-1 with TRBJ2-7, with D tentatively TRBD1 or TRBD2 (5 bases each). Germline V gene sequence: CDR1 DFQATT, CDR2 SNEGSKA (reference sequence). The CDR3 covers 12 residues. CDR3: CSARGDAYEQYF. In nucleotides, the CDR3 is TGCAGTGCCAGAGGGGACGCCTACGAGCAGTACTTC.

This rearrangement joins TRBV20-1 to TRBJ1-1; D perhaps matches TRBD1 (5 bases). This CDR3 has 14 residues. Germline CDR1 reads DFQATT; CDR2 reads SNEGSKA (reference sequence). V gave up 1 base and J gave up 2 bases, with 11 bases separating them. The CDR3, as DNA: TGCAGTGCTAGAGGGAGTAGGGGTAACACTGAAGCTTTCTTT. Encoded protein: CSARGSRGNTEAFF.

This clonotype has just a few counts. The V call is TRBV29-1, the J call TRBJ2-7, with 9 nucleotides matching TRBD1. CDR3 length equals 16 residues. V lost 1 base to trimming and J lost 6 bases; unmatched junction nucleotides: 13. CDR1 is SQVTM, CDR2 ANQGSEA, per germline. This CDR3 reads CSVEGDGGTGLGEQYF. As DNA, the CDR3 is TGCAGCGTTGAAGGGGATGGAGGGACAGGGTTGGGCGAGCAGTACTTC.

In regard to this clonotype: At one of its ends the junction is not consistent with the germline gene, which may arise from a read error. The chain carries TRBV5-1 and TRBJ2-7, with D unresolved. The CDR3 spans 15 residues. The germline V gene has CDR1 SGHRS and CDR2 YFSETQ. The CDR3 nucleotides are TGCGCCAACAGCCTAAGGGCAGGCTTCATTTACGAGCAGTACTTC. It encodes CANSLRAGFIYEQYF.

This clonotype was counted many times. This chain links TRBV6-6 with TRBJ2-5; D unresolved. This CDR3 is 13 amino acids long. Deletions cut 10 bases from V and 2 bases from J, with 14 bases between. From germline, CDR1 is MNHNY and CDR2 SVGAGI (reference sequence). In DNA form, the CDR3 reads TGTGCCATACGACGGTTTCCTCAAGAGACCCAGTACTTC. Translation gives CAIRRFPQETQYF.

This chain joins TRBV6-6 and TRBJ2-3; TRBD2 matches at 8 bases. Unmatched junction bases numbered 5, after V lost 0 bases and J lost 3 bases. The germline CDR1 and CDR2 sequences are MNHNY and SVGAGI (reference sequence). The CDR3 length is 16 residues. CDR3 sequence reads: CASSYSTGGVTDTQYF. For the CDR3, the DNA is TGTGCCAGCAGTTACTCCACCGGGGGGGTGACAGATACGCAGTATTTT.

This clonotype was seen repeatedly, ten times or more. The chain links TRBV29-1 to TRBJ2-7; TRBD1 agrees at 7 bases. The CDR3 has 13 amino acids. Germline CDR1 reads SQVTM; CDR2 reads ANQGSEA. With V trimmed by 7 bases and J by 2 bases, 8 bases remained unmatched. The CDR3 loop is CSGRDSLTYEQYF. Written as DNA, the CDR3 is TGCAGCGGCCGGGACAGCCTTACCTACGAGCAGTACTTC.

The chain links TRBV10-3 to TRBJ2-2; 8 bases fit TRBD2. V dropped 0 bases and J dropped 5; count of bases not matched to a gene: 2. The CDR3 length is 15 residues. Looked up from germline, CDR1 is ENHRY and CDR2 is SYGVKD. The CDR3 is CAISESGLETGELFF. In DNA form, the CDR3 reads TGTGCCATCAGTGAGTCGGGACTAGAGACCGGGGAGCTGTTTTTT.

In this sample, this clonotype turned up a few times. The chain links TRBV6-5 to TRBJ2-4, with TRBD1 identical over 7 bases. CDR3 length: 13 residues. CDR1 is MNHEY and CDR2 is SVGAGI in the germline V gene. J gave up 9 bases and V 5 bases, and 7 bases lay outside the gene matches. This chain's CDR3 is CASSRIPGGIQYF. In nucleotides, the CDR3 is TGTGCCAGCAGTAGAATCCCAGGGGGCATTCAGTACTTC.

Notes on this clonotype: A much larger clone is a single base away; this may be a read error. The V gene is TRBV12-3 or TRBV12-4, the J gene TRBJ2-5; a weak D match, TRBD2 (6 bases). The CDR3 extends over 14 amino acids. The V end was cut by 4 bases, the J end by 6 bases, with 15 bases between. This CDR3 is CASSWGRGVKTQYF. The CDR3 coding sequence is TGTGCCAGCAGTTGGGGACGCGGGGTGAAGACCCAGTACTTC.

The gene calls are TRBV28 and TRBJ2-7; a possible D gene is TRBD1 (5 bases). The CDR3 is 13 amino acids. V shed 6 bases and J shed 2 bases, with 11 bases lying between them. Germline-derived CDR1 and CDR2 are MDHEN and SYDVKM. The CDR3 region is CASRIPGTYEQYF. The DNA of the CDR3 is TGTGCCAGCAGAATTCCAGGGACCTACGAGCAGTACTTC.